What follows are 18 T cell receptor beta chains derived from one specimen sequenced in a study of response to subunit inactivated influenza vaccine (dated 2018 in TCRdb). The library was built by means of RT-PCR. For sequencing, an Illumina HiSeq 2500 was employed. Using fastp at Q25 and MiXCR, TCRdb reprocessed the public reads and kept productive beta chains. Rows are unified per CDR3 protein, each entry keeping the most common DNA and genes. Here the sample has 600,000 to 700,000 distinct CDR3 sequences; 14% occur a single time. The biggest ten clones account for around 7.6% of the sample. Sequenced material: PBMCs from blood, taken around two weeks before vaccination. These receptors were taken from a man aged 45-60 years who received an inactivated influenza vaccine. Donor details come from another sample of the same person, matched by shared clones.

In this sample, this clonotype turned up a few times. The V call is TRBV28, the J call TRBJ2-6; D might be TRBD1 (5 bases). This CDR3 spans 18 amino acids. The V gene's germline CDR1 is MDHEN and CDR2 SYDVKM. V was shortened by 6 bases and J by 0 bases, with 18 bases between the two germline ends. In nucleotides, the CDR3 is TGTGCCAGCAGCCCCCTGAAGGGGTTCTTCTCTGGGGCCAACGTCCTGACTTTC. Translated, it gives CASSPLKGFFSGANVLTF.

The chain employs TRBV9 and TRBJ2-3; 9 nucleotides line up with TRBD2. The V gene's germline CDR1 is SGDLS and CDR2 YYNGEE. J lost 4 bases, V lost 0 bases, and 6 bases had no gene match. This CDR3 contains 16 residues. CDR3 nucleotides: TGTGCCAGCAGCGTAGCTGGCGGGGGGGCTTCAGATACGCAGTATTTT. Translation gives CASSVAGGGASDTQYF.

V gene TRBV29-1 combines with J gene TRBJ2-5, with 9 bases identical to TRBD1. With V trimmed by 7 bases and J by 0 bases, 9 bases remained unmatched. The CDR3 totals 15 residues. Germline V gives CDR1 SQVTM, CDR2 ANQGSEA. The CDR3 bases are TGCAGCGCAGCAGGGACAGGGCAGAACCAAGAGACCCAGTACTTC. Translated, it gives CSAAGTGQNQETQYF.

This clonotype was detected only a few times. The chain has TRBV9 and TRBJ2-5; perhaps TRBD2 as D (5 bases). This CDR3 has 14 residues. With 3 bases removed from V and 5 bases from J, the gap between germline ends came to 14 bases. Germline lookup yields CDR1 SGDLS and CDR2 YYNGEE. The CDR3 DNA reads as TGTGCCAGCAGCGCTGGGCTAGCTCGGGAGACCCAGTACTTC. This sequence encodes CASSAGLARETQYF. Looking up the rest from reference TRBV9 and TRBJ2-5 gives the full variable domain: DSGVTQTPKHLITATGQRVTLRCSPRSGDLSVYWYQQSLDQGLQFLIQYYNGEERAKGNILERFSAQQFPDLHSELNLSSLELGDSALYFCASSAGLARETQYFGPGTRLLVL.

The V gene is TRBV3-1, the J gene TRBJ2-1; 11 bases map to TRBD2. The V gene's germline CDR1 is LGHDT and CDR2 YNNKEL (reference sequence). V was clipped by 5 bases and J by 9 bases; unmatched bases: 12. The CDR3 runs to 16 residues. The CDR3 nucleotides are TGTGCCAGCAGCGGAATAGCGGGAGGGGTGGTCGTTGAGCAGTTCTTC. It yields the protein CASSGIAGGVVVEQFF.

The table lists this clonotype with a few counts. The chain has TRBV15 and TRBJ1-1; the match to TRBD1 covers 9 bases. The CDR3 runs to 14 residues. Germline loops: CDR1 LNHNV, CDR2 YYDKDF (reference sequence). The V and J ends lost 3 bases and 5 bases, in that order; junction bases with no gene match: 4. The CDR3 protein is CATSRGQGLTEAFF. In DNA form, the CDR3 reads TGTGCCACCAGCAGGGGACAGGGATTGACTGAAGCTTTCTTT.

V usage is TRBV6-5 and J usage is TRBJ1-2, with 7 bases fitting TRBD1. Trimming took 2 bases from V and 6 from J; bases not matched to a gene: 6. This CDR3 comprises 14 residues. Germline CDR1 is MNHEY and CDR2 is SVGAGI. CDR3 in DNA: TGTGCCAGCAGTTACGCGACAGGGAGGAATGGCTACACCTTC. Translated, it gives CASSYATGRNGYTF.

This clonotype was seen ten or more times. CDR3 region: CSVGRGGAQYF. The CDR3 DNA reads as TGCAGCGTTGGTCGGGGAGGCGCGCAGTATTTT. The V and J genes are TRBV29-1 and TRBJ2-3; D is perhaps TRBD2 (6 bases). Germline CDR1 is SQVTM and CDR2 is ANQGSEA. CDR3 length: 11 residues. V gave up 4 bases and J gave up 10 bases, with 12 bases separating them.

This clonotype was seen more than once but under ten times. The chain is built from TRBV6-5 and TRBJ2-2; D could derive from TRBD1 or TRBD2 (5 bases each). Germline CDR1 reads MNHEY; CDR2 reads SVGAGI. The V end was cut by 0 bases, the J end by 7 bases, with 15 bases between. CDR3 length: 16 amino acids. CDR3 protein: CASSYSGTGHGGELFF. CDR3 in DNA: TGTGCCAGCAGTTACTCCGGGACGGGCCATGGCGGGGAGCTGTTTTTT.

V is TRBV29-1 and J is TRBJ2-1, with D possibly being TRBD1 (6 bases). Germline V CDR1 and CDR2: SQVTM, ANQGSEA. V was cut by 6 bases and J by 9 bases, with 12 bases left in between. The CDR3 is 11 amino acids. The CDR3 loop is CSVEQGGEQFF. The CDR3, as DNA: TGCAGCGTGGAACAGGGTGGTGAGCAGTTCTTC.

J is TRBJ2-4 and V is TRBV5-1; the match to TRBD1 covers 7 bases. CDR1 and CDR2 (germline): SGHRS, YFSETQ. The J segment lost 1 base and the V segment lost 3 bases, leaving 1 base of the junction unmatched. The length of the CDR3 is 14 residues. For the CDR3, the DNA is TGCGCCAGCAGCTCGGACAGGGCCAAAAACATTCAGTACTTC. Protein sequence: CASSSDRAKNIQYF.

This clonotype was recorded a few times. The chain joins TRBV29-1 to TRBJ2-3, with D maybe TRBD2 (5 bases). CDR1 SQVTM and CDR2 ANQGSEA come from the germline V gene. The CDR3 is 8 residues long. Trimming pared 7 bases from V and 10 bases from J, leaving 6 bases between. The CDR3 DNA reads as TGCAGCGCGGGGTCGCAGTATTTT. As protein: CSAGSQYF.

This clonotype has a handful of counts. The genes are TRBV18 and TRBJ1-5, with 8 nucleotides matching TRBD1. The germline CDR1 and CDR2 sequences are KGHSH and LQKENI. J gave up 4 bases and V 6 bases, and 5 bases lay outside the gene matches. CDR3 size: 14 residues. The CDR3 DNA is TGTGCCAGCTCGACAGGGGCTATGAATCAGCCCCAGCATTTT. Translating gives CASSTGAMNQPQHF. The full variable domain, in which reference TRBV18 and TRBJ1-5 provide the parts outside the CDR3, is NAGVMQNPRHLVRRRGQEARLRCSPMKGHSHVYWYRQLPEEGLKFMVYLQKENIIDESGMPKERFSAEFPKEGPSILRIQQVVRGDSAAYFCASSTGAMNQPQHFGDGTRLSIL.

This clonotype came up a few times. The chain is built from TRBV6-2 or TRBV6-3 and TRBJ2-1; TRBD1 might be the D (5 bases). The V gene lost 8 bases and the J gene lost 0 bases, with 14 bases spanning the gap. The CDR3 is made up of 15 amino acids. Germline V gene data show CDR1 as MNHEY and CDR2 as SVGEGT. The chain's CDR3 is CASLEDSSSYNEQFF. CDR3 bases: TGTGCCAGCCTTGAAGACAGCAGCTCCTACAATGAGCAGTTCTTC.

This clonotype showed up just a few times. This sequence joins TRBV28 and TRBJ1-2; 10 nucleotides agree with TRBD1. J gave up 4 bases and V 5 bases, and 7 bases lay outside the gene matches. The CDR3 extends over 15 amino acids. From germline, CDR1 is MDHEN and CDR2 SYDVKM. This CDR3 reads CASSAPGQGRYGYTF. As DNA, the CDR3 is TGTGCCAGCAGTGCACCGGGACAGGGGCGCTATGGCTACACCTTC.

This clonotype was observed many times. The chain employs TRBV5-1 and TRBJ2-7; D not resolved. This CDR3 region has 14 residues. With 4 bases removed from V and 2 bases from J, the gap between germline ends came to 13 bases. Germline V gene lookup returns CDR1 SGHRS and CDR2 YFSETQ. The CDR3 is CASSQDGPPYEQYF. CDR3 bases: TGCGCCAGCAGCCAAGATGGGCCTCCCTACGAGCAGTACTTC.

This clonotype was observed a few times. J is TRBJ1-4 and V is TRBV20-1; TRBD1 might be the D (6 bases). This CDR3 comprises 15 residues. CDR1 is DFQATT, CDR2 SNEGSKA, per germline (reference sequence). V lost 0 bases to trimming and J lost 8 bases, with 16 bases between them. The CDR3 reads CSARDPTGAGEKLFF. The CDR3, as DNA: TGCAGTGCTAGAGATCCGACAGGAGCAGGGGAAAAACTGTTTTTT.

This clonotype was counted at least ten times. The junction shows a germline mismatch at one end, possibly a read error. The chain employs TRBV5-1 and TRBJ1-2; D not resolved. Germline CDR1 and CDR2: SGHRS and YFSETQ. The CDR3 loop spans 13 amino acids. The CDR3 bases are TGTGCCAGCAGCTTGGTCGGAAACTATGGCTACACCTTC. The encoded protein is CASSLVGNYGYTF.